Following are 15 T cell receptor beta chains from one sample sequenced in a study of glioma-infiltrating T cells after dendritic cell vaccination. Specified time point: after dendritic cell vaccination, including at tumor progression/relapse. Profiled with immunoSEQ multiplex PCR; TCRdb holds only in-frame clones, not every one. The sample carries 65,000 or so clones, about 89% recorded once. Sequencing used blood, obtained after dendritic cell vaccination. Receptor source: a human donor with glioblastoma.

The V call is TRBV19, the J call TRBJ1-5, with a weak D call TRBD1 (6 bases). The CDR3 spans 15 residues. CDR1 LNHDA and CDR2 SQIVND come from the germline V gene (reference sequence). The V end lost 2 bases, the J end lost 0 bases, and 8 bases lay between the germline ends. CDR3 region: CASSILQGSNQPQHF. The CDR3 DNA reads as TGTGCCAGTAGTATATTACAGGGTAGCAATCAGCCCCAGCATTTT. Full variable domain (remainder filled in from reference TRBV19 and TRBJ1-5): DGGITQSPKYLFRKEGQNVTLSCEQNLNHDAMYWYRQDPGQGLRLIYYSQIVNDFQKGDIAEGYSVSREKKESFPLTVTSAQKNPTAFYLCASSILQGSNQPQHFGDGTRLSIL.

This rearrangement joins TRBV2 to TRBJ1-3; D ambiguous. Germline V gene sequence: CDR1 SNHLY, CDR2 FYNNEI. Trimming pared 4 bases from V and 1 base from J, leaving 17 bases between. The CDR3 consists of 17 residues. Here the CDR3 DNA reads TGTGCCAGCAGTGGGTTGAGAGGTGGGTCTTCTGGAAACACCATATATTTT. Translating gives CASSGLRGGSSGNTIYF.

V gene TRBV25-1 combines with J gene TRBJ1-1; D uncertain. V lost 1 base to trimming and J lost 1 base, with 7 bases between them. The CDR3 is 14 residues long. Germline loops: CDR1 MGHDK, CDR2 SYGVNS. The CDR3: CASSESLGNTEAFF. The CDR3 DNA reads TGTGCCAGCAGTGAATCACTTGGGAACACTGAAGCTTTCTTT.

This sequence joins TRBV5-1 and TRBJ2-2; D may be TRBD2 (5 bases). The CDR3 has 16 residues. Trimming took 1 base from V and 4 from J, leaving 14 bases between them. Germline CDR1 is SGHRS and CDR2 is YFSETQ. The CDR3 DNA reads TGCGCCAGCAGCTTGCCGGCTAGCTCTTTCACCGGGGAGCTGTTTTTT. Translation: CASSLPASSFTGELFF.

The CDR3 region is CAWSSGLNTEAFF. In DNA form, the CDR3 reads TGTGCCTGGAGTTCGGGATTGAACACTGAAGCTTTCTTT. This sequence joins TRBV30 and TRBJ1-1; D is ambiguous. V was cut by 2 bases and J by 0 bases, with 7 bases left in between. The germline V gene has CDR1 GTSNPN and CDR2 SVGIG (reference sequence). This CDR3 is 13 amino acids long.

The chain recombines TRBV11-2 with TRBJ2-1; 9 nucleotides agree with TRBD1. Looked up from germline, CDR1 is SGHAT and CDR2 is FQNNGV. The length of the CDR3 is 16 residues. With V trimmed by 5 bases and J by 1 base, 6 bases remained unmatched. The CDR3 DNA reads as TGTGCCAGCAGCCTCAGACAGGGGGGGTCCTACAATGAGCAGTTCTTC. Its translation is CASSLRQGGSYNEQFF.

The chain carries TRBV7-2 and TRBJ2-3; 7 nucleotides line up with TRBD2. CDR1 SGHTA and CDR2 FQGNSA come from the germline V gene. Trimming at V came to 6 bases and at J to 4 bases, leaving 10 bases not matched to a gene. This CDR3 region has 15 residues. DNA of the CDR3: TGTGCCAGCAGAGAACGCGGGGGTGGGCCAGATACGCAGTATTTT. It is translated as CASRERGGGPDTQYF.

The CDR3 loop is CASSGRGRGSTDTQYF. DNA of the CDR3: TGTGCCAGCAGCGGGAGAGGGAGGGGTAGCACAGATACGCAGTATTTT. The gene calls are TRBV9 and TRBJ2-3; 7 bases align to TRBD2. Germline V gene data show CDR1 as SGDLS and CDR2 as YYNGEE. The CDR3 spans 16 residues. Trimming at V came to 3 bases and at J to 0 bases, leaving 7 bases not matched to a gene. Filled out from reference TRBV9 and TRBJ2-3, the complete variable domain reads DSGVTQTPKHLITATGQRVTLRCSPRSGDLSVYWYQQSLDQGLQFLIQYYNGEERAKGNILERFSAQQFPDLHSELNLSSLELGDSALYFCASSGRGRGSTDTQYFGPGTRLTVL.

The CDR3 DNA sequence: TGTGCCAGCAGCTCAACTAGCGGGAGTTACGAGCAGTACTTC. The encoded protein is CASSSTSGSYEQYF. The chain recombines TRBV7-2 with TRBJ2-7, with 11 bases matching TRBD2. With 4 bases clipped from V and 4 bases from J, the junction kept 3 bases outside the gene matches. Looked up from germline, CDR1 is SGHTA and CDR2 is FQGNSA. The CDR3 sequence is 14 residues long.

The chain recombines TRBV20-1 with TRBJ1-1; perhaps TRBD1 as D (6 bases). This CDR3 is 10 amino acids long. Germline V gene lookup returns CDR1 DFQATT and CDR2 SNEGSKA (reference sequence). The CDR3 DNA follows: TGCAGAGGGGGGAACACTGAAGCTTTCTTT. This encodes CRGGNTEAFF.

The CDR3 DNA is TGCGCCAGCAGCCAAGTGCGGGACAATGAGCAGTTCTTC. Translating gives CASSQVRDNEQFF. The chain carries TRBV4-3 and TRBJ2-1; weak D call: TRBD2 (5 bases). Deletions cut 1 base from V and 5 bases from J, with 6 bases between. The CDR3 runs to 13 residues. CDR1 and CDR2 from the germline V gene are LGHNA and YSLEER.

V gene TRBV7-2 combines with J gene TRBJ1-1; D might be TRBD1 (6 bases). The V end lost 5 bases, the J end lost 1 base, and 8 bases lay between the germline ends. The CDR3 runs to 13 residues. Germline loops: CDR1 SGHTA, CDR2 FQGNSA. For the CDR3, the DNA is TGTGCCAGCAGCACGGACAGGAACACTGAAGCTTTCTTT. Amino acids: CASSTDRNTEAFF.

The genes are TRBV10-3 and TRBJ1-2; 9 nucleotides agree with TRBD1. Trimming cost V 3 bases and J 8 bases; bases outside gene matches: 13. Germline V gene sequence: CDR1 ENHRY, CDR2 SYGVKD. CDR3 size: 16 residues. This chain's CDR3 is CAISDGWDRAIGGYTF. The CDR3 DNA follows: TGTGCCATCAGTGATGGTTGGGACAGGGCTATAGGAGGCTACACCTTC.

The V gene is TRBV18, the J gene TRBJ2-2; D is unresolved. The CDR3 consists of 18 residues. V was clipped by 0 bases and J by 0 bases, with 14 bases between them. Looked up from germline, CDR1 is KGHSH and CDR2 is LQKENI. CDR3 residues: CASSPPSRTITNTGELFF. In nucleotides, the CDR3 is TGTGCCAGCTCACCACCGTCTAGAACAATCACGAACACCGGGGAGCTGTTTTTT.

This clone appeared once. The chain recombines TRBV5-1 with TRBJ2-7; D gene uncertain. The CDR3 has 11 amino acids. Trimming pared 4 bases from V and 4 bases from J, leaving 6 bases between. Germline lookup yields CDR1 SGHRS and CDR2 YFSETQ. Here the CDR3 DNA reads TGCGCCAGCAGCCAGGCATACGAGCAGTACTTC. Translation gives CASSQAYEQYF.